A single sample gave rise to the 20 T cell receptor beta chains below, sequenced in a study of cytomegalovirus exposure and HLA in healthy donors. Measured with immunoSEQ multiplex PCR; TCRdb has only the in-frame clones, and not every one. The repertoire includes more than 200,000 clones, 90% of them detected once, and approximately 3% sits in the top ten. Specimen: PBMCs. The receptors derive from a woman younger than 45 in good health and CMV-seronegative.

The V call is TRBV7-2, the J call TRBJ2-3; the match to TRBD1 covers 12 bases. The junction had 3 bases not matched to a gene; V was cut back by 3 bases and J by 5 bases. Germline V CDR1 and CDR2: SGHTA, FQGNSA. This CDR3 region has 15 residues. This chain's CDR3 is CASSFRDRGLDTQYF. The CDR3 bases are TGTGCCAGCAGCTTCCGGGACAGGGGGCTAGATACGCAGTATTTT.

The chain couples TRBV5-1 to TRBJ2-2, with D possibly called TRBD1 or TRBD2 (6 bases each). The CDR3 length is 15 residues. Trimming shortened V by 0 bases and J by 5 bases, and 11 bases separated the two germline ends. The germline V gene encodes CDR1 SGHRS and CDR2 YFSETQ. For the CDR3, the DNA is TGCGCCAGCAGCTTGGTGGCGGGACAAACCGGGGAGCTGTTTTTT. Amino acid sequence: CASSLVAGQTGELFF.

The J gene is TRBJ1-1, the V gene TRBV5-1; no firm D call. The CDR3 spans 13 residues. Per germline, CDR1 SGHRS and CDR2 YFSETQ. V was clipped by 0 bases and J by 5 bases, with 8 bases between them. CDR3 in amino acids: CASSLAVGTEAFF. The CDR3 DNA follows: TGCGCCAGCAGCTTGGCCGTGGGTACTGAAGCTTTCTTT. The whole variable domain, remainder taken from reference TRBV5-1 and TRBJ1-1, is KAGVTQTPRYLIKTRGQQVTLSCSPISGHRSVSWYQQTPGQGLQFLFEYFSETQRNKGNFPGRFSGRQFSNSRSEMNVSTLELGDSALYLCASSLAVGTEAFFGQGTRLTVV.

This clone was found a few times. The J gene is TRBJ2-2, the V gene TRBV4-2; TRBD2 matches at 8 bases. J gave up 7 bases and V 2 bases, and 12 bases lay outside the gene matches. From germline, CDR1 is LGHNA and CDR2 YNFKEQ. The CDR3 totals 17 residues. CDR3 protein: CASSQSTRGARGGELFF. The CDR3 nucleotides read TGTGCCAGCAGCCAATCAACGCGGGGGGCGAGGGGCGGGGAGCTGTTTTTT.

The chain is built from TRBV28 and TRBJ2-1; 8 bases are a match to TRBD1. The CDR3 length is 15 residues. The V segment lost 5 bases and the J segment 6 bases; nucleotides outside the gene matches: 9. Germline-derived CDR1 and CDR2 are MDHEN and SYDVKM. The CDR3 sequence is CASSTHRTGSNEQFF. The CDR3 nucleotides read TGTGCCAGCAGTACCCATAGGACAGGGAGCAATGAGCAGTTCTTC.

The chain combines TRBV4-2 with TRBJ2-7, with TRBD1 matching 7 bases. This CDR3 spans 14 amino acids. Germline CDR1 and CDR2: LGHNA and YNFKEQ. Trimming at V came to 4 bases and at J to 0 bases, leaving 3 bases not matched to a gene. CDR3 DNA: TGTGCCAGCAGCCCGGGACAGAGCTCCTACGAGCAGTACTTC. Protein sequence: CASSPGQSSYEQYF.

The chain carries TRBV4-2 and TRBJ2-7; D ambiguous. Between the trimmed V and J ends, which lost 2 bases and 3 bases, there was a span of 8 bases. The CDR3 is 13 residues long. Germline CDR1 and CDR2: LGHNA and YNFKEQ. The CDR3 nucleotides are TGTGCCAGCAGCCAAACACTTTTCTACGAGCAGTACTTC. Translation gives CASSQTLFYEQYF.

This rearrangement joins TRBV6-5 to TRBJ2-7, with no clear D. In germline, CDR1 is MNHEY, CDR2 SVGAGI. The germline V and J ends were trimmed by 7 bases and 3 bases, with 10 bases remaining between them. The CDR3 is 12 amino acids. CDR3 bases: TGTGCCAGCAACCGCGGCGGCTACGAGCAGTACTTC. This encodes CASNRGGYEQYF.

The V call is TRBV7-3, the J call TRBJ2-3; 7 bases are a match to TRBD1. Looked up from germline, CDR1 is SGHTA and CDR2 is FQGTGA. The CDR3 sequence is 15 residues long. The V segment lost 5 bases and the J segment 2 bases; nucleotides outside the gene matches: 7. The CDR3 spells CASSRDSRSTDTQYF. For the CDR3, the DNA is TGTGCCAGCAGCCGGGACAGCCGATCCACAGATACGCAGTATTTT.

V and J are TRBV27 and TRBJ2-3; 7 nucleotides agree with TRBD1. Trimming at V came to 4 bases and at J to 0 bases, leaving 7 bases not matched to a gene. The CDR3 has 16 residues. CDR1 MNHEY and CDR2 SMNVEV come from the germline V gene (reference sequence). This chain's CDR3 is CASSSYRGASTDTQYF. The CDR3 region has the DNA TGTGCCAGCAGTTCCTACAGGGGTGCTAGCACAGATACGCAGTATTTT.

V usage is TRBV7-9 and J usage is TRBJ2-3, with 8 bases fitting TRBD2. Germline V gene data show CDR1 as SEHNR and CDR2 as FQNEAQ (reference sequence). Trimming removed 3 bases from V and 0 bases from J; junction bases left unmatched: 8. The CDR3 has 17 amino acids. The CDR3: CASSFSGSPPSTDTQYF. In nucleotides, the CDR3 is TGTGCCAGCAGCTTCAGCGGGAGCCCTCCTAGCACAGATACGCAGTATTTT.

The chain couples TRBV6-6 to TRBJ2-3; TRBD2 might be the D (5 bases). V was trimmed by 1 base and J by 1 base, leaving 6 bases between them. The CDR3 is 14 amino acids. Per germline, CDR1 MNHNY and CDR2 SVGAGI (reference sequence). The CDR3 region is CASSYLRGTDTQYF. In DNA, the CDR3 is TGTGCCAGCAGTTACTTGCGGGGCACAGATACGCAGTATTTT.

In DNA, the CDR3 is TGCAGCGTTGAGTCAGGCCTCACAGATACGCAGTATTTT. Amino acid sequence: CSVESGLTDTQYF. V usage is TRBV29-1 and J usage is TRBJ2-3; D gene uncertain. The CDR3 length is 13 residues. Trimming stripped 3 bases from V and 2 bases from J, with 9 bases between. CDR1 and CDR2 from the germline V gene are SQVTM and ANQGSEA.

The chain couples TRBV5-6 to TRBJ2-7, with TRBD1 identical over 11 bases. The CDR3 runs 15 residues. Unmatched junction bases numbered 3, after V lost 2 bases and J lost 2 bases. Germline loops: CDR1 SGHDT, CDR2 YYEEEE. DNA for the CDR3: TGTGCCAGCAGCTTCTCGGGACAGGGGGCCTACGAGCAGTACTTC. This gives the protein CASSFSGQGAYEQYF.

This clone was counted between two and nine times. For the CDR3, the DNA is TGTGCCAGCAGTGAAGACGGAGCATTCAATGAAAAACTGTTTTTT. Protein: CASSEDGAFNEKLFF. The chain couples TRBV6-1 to TRBJ1-4; D uncertain. V was trimmed by 1 base and J by 5 bases, leaving 11 bases between them. The CDR3 spans 15 residues. The germline gives CDR1 MNHNS, CDR2 SASEGT.

Concerning this clone: The sample holds other DNA sequences that translate to the same CDR3. The CDR3 reads CASSLGSYEQYF. The CDR3 nucleotides are TGTGCCAGCAGCTTAGGCTCCTACGAGCAGTACTTC. V is TRBV7-8 and J is TRBJ2-7; D gene ambiguous. The CDR3 has 12 amino acids. V was clipped by 1 base and J by 0 bases, with 1 base between them. Germline CDR1 SGHVS, CDR2 FQNEAQ.

The chain couples TRBV5-1 to TRBJ1-5, with D maybe TRBD1 (6 bases). Germline V lookup: CDR1 SGHRS, CDR2 YFSETQ. V lost 2 bases, J lost 1 base, and 19 bases lay in between. This CDR3 is built from 18 residues. The CDR3 DNA reads as TGCGCCAGCAGCTTTATAGTCTTGGGGACACCGAGCAATCAGCCCCAGCATTTT. This codes for CASSFIVLGTPSNQPQHF.

The CDR3 DNA follows: TGTGCCAGCTCACCCCTGCCTCTAAATGAGCAGTTCTTC. This gives the protein CASSPLPLNEQFF. The rearrangement uses TRBV18 and TRBJ2-1; D not resolved. From germline, CDR1 is KGHSH and CDR2 LQKENI. The V end was cut by 3 bases, the J end by 7 bases, with 10 bases between. The CDR3 runs 13 residues.

This rearrangement joins TRBV29-1 to TRBJ2-1; possible D gene TRBD1, 5 bases. The CDR3 loop spans 14 amino acids. Germline V lookup: CDR1 SQVTM, CDR2 ANQGSEA. CDR3 DNA: TGCAGTGACACAACCTTAGGGGCTGGGAATGAGCAGTTCTTC. Residues: CSDTTLGAGNEQFF.

Remarks on this clone: This sample also contains other DNA sequences that code for the same CDR3. This chain links TRBV6-4 with TRBJ2-1; 11 nucleotides agree with TRBD1. The trim removed 0 bases at V and 2 bases at J, leaving 0 bases unmatched. Germline CDR1 MRHNA, CDR2 SNTAGT. The CDR3 spans 16 residues. As DNA, the CDR3 is TGTGCCAGCAGTGACTCGGGACAGGGGGCCTACAATGAGCAGTTCTTC. Amino acids: CASSDSGQGAYNEQFF.